The 10 T cell receptor beta chains given below trace back to one sample, sequenced in a study of T cells in Graves' hyperthyroidism and ophthalmopathy. RNA transcripts gave rise to amplified TCR beta CDR3 regions. The HTBI primer set served for first-round RT-PCR of the TCR CDR3. MiXCR, applied by TCRdb to the multiplex PCR reads, yields one record per CDR3 protein. This repertoire shows some 650,000 distinct CDR3 sequences, approximately 16% found once; its top ten account for 2.5% to 4%. The sample was blood. The receptors were sampled from a woman in her forties with Graves' ophthalmopathy.

This clonotype has ten or more counts. The V and J genes are TRBV5-5 and TRBJ2-1, with TRBD2 as a possible D gene (6 bases). Germline-derived CDR1 and CDR2 are SGHKS and YYEKEE (reference sequence). Trimming pared 4 bases from V and 0 bases from J, leaving 14 bases between. CDR3 size: 16 residues. CDR3 amino acids: CASSALASSSYNEQFF. Here the CDR3 DNA reads TGTGCCAGCAGCGCGCTAGCGTCGAGCTCCTACAATGAGCAGTTCTTC.

This clonotype occurred many times. V gene TRBV6-5 combines with J gene TRBJ2-7; D unclear. V gave up 2 bases and J gave up 2 bases, with 10 bases separating them. The CDR3 covers 14 residues. Germline V gives CDR1 MNHEY, CDR2 SVGAGI. In DNA form, the CDR3 reads TGTGCCAGCAGTTACCCACAGATTCCCTACGAGCAGTACTTC. Translation gives CASSYPQIPYEQYF.

Comments on this clonotype: Since a much larger clone is just one base distant, this may be a read error. The V gene is TRBV28, the J gene TRBJ2-1, with D perhaps TRBD1 (5 bases). Germline V gene lookup returns CDR1 MDHEN and CDR2 SYDVKM. Trimming shortened V by 8 bases and J by 6 bases, and 26 bases separated the two germline ends. The CDR3 is 17 residues long. CDR3: CASAVPPGSGVGNEQFF. Here the CDR3 DNA reads TGTGCCAGCGCCGTTCCCCCAGGGTCTGGGGTGGGCAATGAGCAGTTCTTC.

This clonotype showed up just a few times. The V gene is TRBV5-5, the J gene TRBJ1-6; D is unclear. V lost 3 bases and J lost 7, with 8 bases in between. This CDR3 has 13 residues. The germline CDR1 and CDR2 sequences are SGHKS and YYEKEE (reference sequence). DNA of the CDR3: TGTGCCAGCAGCTATGACACCAATTCACCCCTCCACTTT. Translating it yields CASSYDTNSPLHF.

This clonotype came up a few times. This chain uses TRBV27 with TRBJ1-6; TRBD1 agrees at 10 bases. V lost 1 base to trimming and J lost 10 bases; unmatched junction nucleotides: 7. Looked up from germline, CDR1 is MNHEY and CDR2 is SMNVEV (reference sequence). The CDR3 is 16 residues long. The CDR3: CASSLYGGTGVSPLHF. CDR3 coding DNA: TGTGCCAGCAGTTTATATGGTGGGACAGGGGTCTCACCCCTCCACTTT.

The chain links TRBV6-1 to TRBJ2-7, with TRBD1 matching over 10 bases. With V trimmed by 1 base and J by 7 bases, 10 bases remained unmatched. Germline values: CDR1 MNHNS, CDR2 SASEGT. The CDR3 totals 16 residues. The CDR3 region is CASSEVLDRGVHEQYF. DNA of the CDR3: TGTGCCAGCAGTGAAGTGTTGGACAGGGGGGTCCATGAGCAGTACTTC.

There are a few counts of this clonotype. The chain couples TRBV3-1 to TRBJ1-3, with a weak D call TRBD1 (6 bases). CDR3 length equals 17 residues. In germline, CDR1 is LGHDT, CDR2 YNNKEL (reference sequence). V lost 4 bases and J 0 bases, leaving 16 bases between the germline ends. The chain's CDR3 is CASSPGGGPDSGNTIYF. The CDR3 DNA reads TGTGCCAGCAGCCCCGGAGGGGGGCCAGACTCTGGAAACACCATATATTTT.

The chain has TRBV6-1 and TRBJ2-1, with 14 bases aligning to TRBD2. The J segment lost 6 bases and the V segment lost 6 bases, leaving 4 bases of the junction unmatched. Per the germline V gene, CDR1 is MNHNS and CDR2 is SASEGT. The CDR3 loop spans 15 amino acids. The CDR3 reads CASSSGTSGSNEQFF. The CDR3 DNA follows: TGTGCCAGCAGCTCCGGGACTAGCGGGAGCAATGAGCAGTTCTTC.

This clonotype was seen many times. The CDR3 loop is CASSQDTVNTEAFF. The DNA of the CDR3 is TGTGCCAGCAGCCAAGATACGGTGAACACTGAAGCTTTCTTT. The chain uses TRBV3-1 and TRBJ1-1; D unresolved. Germline CDR1 reads LGHDT; CDR2 reads YNNKEL (reference sequence). The CDR3 is made up of 14 amino acids. Trimming shortened V by 0 bases and J by 0 bases, and 5 bases separated the two germline ends.

The V and J genes are TRBV7-9 and TRBJ2-2; D is ambiguous. The CDR3 extends over 13 amino acids. The V gene lost 3 bases and the J gene lost 5 bases, with 7 bases spanning the gap. Germline CDR1 and CDR2: SEHNR and FQNEAQ (reference sequence). CDR3 DNA: TGTGCCAGCAGCTTTACAGTGACCGGGGAGCTGTTTTTT. Translation: CASSFTVTGELFF.